The 21 T cell receptor beta chains in this list originate from one sample, sequenced in a study of blood T cell repertoires in COVID-19. Profiled with immunoSEQ multiplex PCR; TCRdb holds only in-frame clones, not every one. The data show about 230,000 clones, 65% to 90% seen once. The sample consisted of peripheral blood. Receptors were obtained from a woman aged 45-60 years with acute or convalescent COVID-19.

The chain combines TRBV11-3 with TRBJ2-5; TRBD2 matches 7 bases. Germline V gene sequence: CDR1 SGHNT, CDR2 YENEEA. V was pared by 4 bases and J by 5 bases, with 7 bases of the junction left unmatched. There are 14 residues in the CDR3. The CDR3, as DNA: TGTGCCAGCAGCTCGACCGCGGGAGCGGAGACCCAGTACTTC. Its translation: CASSSTAGAETQYF.

The CDR3, as DNA: TGTGCCAGCAGCTTCCAAGTCGGAGATACGCAGTATTTT. Protein: CASSFQVGDTQYF. V is TRBV7-3 and J is TRBJ2-3; D gene unclear. The CDR3 extends over 13 amino acids. With 3 bases removed from V and 5 bases from J, the gap between germline ends came to 9 bases. In germline, CDR1 is SGHTA, CDR2 FQGTGA.

The chain carries TRBV7-2 and TRBJ2-1; TRBD2 matches at 8 bases. Germline assignment: CDR1 SGHTA and CDR2 FQGNSA. This CDR3 spans 14 amino acids. The junction had 7 bases not matched to a gene; V was cut back by 4 bases and J by 8 bases. CDR3 residues: CASSWIAGPDEQFF. As DNA, the CDR3 is TGTGCCAGCAGCTGGATAGCGGGGCCGGATGAGCAGTTCTTC. Complete variable domain (other parts from reference TRBV7-2 and TRBJ2-1): GAGVSQSPSNKVTEKGKDVELRCDPISGHTALYWYRQSLGQGLEFLIYFQGNSAPDKSGLPSDRFSAERTGGSVSTLTIQRTQQEDSAVYLCASSWIAGPDEQFFGPGTRLTVL.

The chain uses TRBV2 and TRBJ1-2; no clear D. Trimming left V 6 bases short and J 6 bases short, with 14 bases between. The CDR3 covers 13 residues. Germline V lookup: CDR1 SNHLY, CDR2 FYNNEI. CDR3 in DNA: TGTGCCAGCAGGGCAGAAAATGCGGATGGCTACACCTTC. This sequence encodes CASRAENADGYTF.

This chain connects TRBV12-3 or TRBV12-4 to TRBJ1-5; D gene ambiguous. Trimming removed 11 bases from V and 4 bases from J, with 15 bases in between. This CDR3 is 13 amino acids long. This CDR3 is CASGGRMNQPQHF. CDR3 sequence (DNA): TGTGCCTCGGGAGGCAGGATGAATCAGCCCCAGCATTTT.

The chain has TRBV2 and TRBJ2-7; 10 bases match TRBD1. CDR3 length equals 14 residues. Trimming took 8 bases from V and 3 from J; bases not matched to a gene: 7. CDR1 is SNHLY and CDR2 is FYNNEI in the germline V gene. The CDR3 bases are TGTGCCAGCGGAGAAGACAGGGGGCTCTACGAGCAGTACTTC. This encodes CASGEDRGLYEQYF.

The chain uses TRBV11-2 and TRBJ1-2; 7 nucleotides match TRBD1. The CDR3 runs 13 residues. Germline-derived CDR1 and CDR2 are SGHAT and FQNNGV. V lost 5 bases, J lost 4 bases, and 4 bases stayed unmatched. The DNA for the CDR3 is TGTGCCAGCAGCCCTGACAGGGTCTATGGCTACACCTTC. Translation gives CASSPDRVYGYTF.

The chain recombines TRBV24-1 with TRBJ1-2; D call uncertain. This CDR3 spans 12 amino acids. Germline assignment: CDR1 KGHDR and CDR2 SFDVKD. With 5 bases removed from V and 8 bases from J, the gap between germline ends came to 11 bases. The CDR3 sequence is CATSGGEGGYTF. Written as DNA, the CDR3 is TGTGCCACCAGTGGGGGTGAGGGCGGCTACACCTTC.

V is TRBV6-1 and J is TRBJ1-2, with D possibly TRBD1 on 5 matching bases. In germline, CDR1 is MNHNS, CDR2 SASEGT. Trimming removed 0 bases at V and 6 bases at J, with 17 bases between. This CDR3 is built from 16 residues. The CDR3 reads CASSEAQWQGKDGYTF. The CDR3 DNA follows: TGTGCCAGCAGTGAAGCGCAATGGCAGGGTAAGGATGGCTACACCTTC.

The V call is TRBV11-2, the J call TRBJ2-2; a weak D match, TRBD2 (6 bases). V shed 5 bases and J shed 7 bases, with 17 bases lying between them. Germline V gene sequence: CDR1 SGHAT, CDR2 FQNNGV. The CDR3 is 15 amino acids. CDR3 nucleotides: TGTGCCAGCAGCATACGGGGGTCCATGGGCGGGGAGCTGTTTTTT. This codes for CASSIRGSMGGELFF.

CDR3 in amino acids: CASSLVGVGTGELFF. CDR3 nucleotides: TGTGCCAGCAGTTTGGTAGGGGTGGGCACCGGGGAGCTGTTTTTT. The V call is TRBV28, the J call TRBJ2-2, with a tentative D call TRBD1 (5 bases). The CDR3 is 15 residues long. V was pared by 3 bases and J by 4 bases, with 12 bases between. Germline lookup yields CDR1 MDHEN and CDR2 SYDVKM.

The chain uses TRBV9 and TRBJ2-5; 11 bases align to TRBD2. Germline trimming cut 1 base from V and 5 bases from J; bases unmatched to any gene: 10. The CDR3 totals 17 residues. Germline V gene data show CDR1 as SGDLS and CDR2 as YYNGEE. In nucleotides, the CDR3 is TGTGCCAGCAGCGTAACCGCCCTAGCGGGAGGCTGGGAGACCCAGTACTTC. The encoded protein is CASSVTALAGGWETQYF.

This clone was detected once. The rearrangement uses TRBV11-2 and TRBJ2-7; D unclear. The V gene lost 5 bases and the J gene lost 6 bases, with 17 bases spanning the gap. CDR1 is SGHAT and CDR2 is FQNNGV in the germline V gene. The CDR3 consists of 14 residues. The CDR3 bases are TGTGCCAGCAGCACCCCGACCTCGACTGGCGAGCAGTACTTC. It codes for CASSTPTSTGEQYF.

This clone was seen a handful of times. The chain links TRBV29-1 to TRBJ1-1; D gene ambiguous. Trimming left V 3 bases short and J 4 bases short, with 12 bases between. From germline, CDR1 is SQVTM and CDR2 ANQGSEA. This CDR3 contains 13 residues. This chain's CDR3 is CSVDRRGSTEAFF. In nucleotides, the CDR3 is TGCAGCGTTGACCGGCGGGGAAGCACTGAAGCTTTCTTT.

The chain employs TRBV2 and TRBJ1-1, with 7 bases matching TRBD1. Germline V gene sequence: CDR1 SNHLY, CDR2 FYNNEI. Trimming at V came to 4 bases and at J to 5 bases, leaving 7 bases not matched to a gene. The CDR3 runs to 14 residues. The DNA of the CDR3 is TGTGCCAGCAGTGTAGAGGGGGCAAGGACTGAAGCTTTCTTT. This translates into CASSVEGARTEAFF.

This chain links TRBV10-3 with TRBJ1-1, with D tentatively TRBD1 (6 bases). V was trimmed by 6 bases and J by 0 bases, leaving 8 bases between them. Germline CDR1 is ENHRY and CDR2 is SYGVKD. The CDR3 consists of 13 residues. CDR3: CAIRDSMNTEAFF. In DNA, the CDR3 is TGTGCCATCAGGGACAGCATGAACACTGAAGCTTTCTTT.

This clone occurred a few times. The rearrangement links TRBV2 to TRBJ2-7; TRBD2 is a possible D gene (7 bases). V gave up 8 bases and J gave up 6 bases, with 20 bases separating them. The CDR3 has 14 residues. CDR1 is SNHLY, CDR2 FYNNEI, per germline. CDR3 protein: CASGEGGEGGEQYF. In DNA, the CDR3 is TGTGCCAGCGGGGAGGGGGGGGAGGGCGGCGAGCAGTACTTC.

Only a few counts were recorded for this clone. The chain carries TRBV19 and TRBJ1-6, with unresolved D. Per the germline V gene, CDR1 is LNHDA and CDR2 is SQIVND (reference sequence). The CDR3 has 13 residues. V gave up 4 bases and J gave up 14 bases, with 15 bases separating them. The CDR3 loop is CASSNPGALALHF. The CDR3 DNA sequence: TGTGCCAGTAGTAACCCCGGAGCGTTGGCCCTCCACTTT. Filled out from reference TRBV19 and TRBJ1-6, the complete variable domain reads DGGITQSPKYLFRKEGQNVTLSCEQNLNHDAMYWYRQDPGQGLRLIYYSQIVNDFQKGDIAEGYSVSREKKESFPLTVTSAQKNPTAFYLCASSNPGALALHFGNGTRLTVT.

The rearrangement joins TRBV11-2 to TRBJ1-3; possible D gene TRBD1, 5 bases. There are 16 residues in the CDR3. Trimming took 4 bases from V and 0 from J, leaving 13 bases between them. Germline loops: CDR1 SGHAT, CDR2 FQNNGV. The CDR3 region is CASSSIRGFSGNTIYF. DNA of the CDR3: TGTGCCAGCAGCTCGATTAGGGGCTTCTCTGGAAACACCATATATTTT. The variable domain in full, completed from reference TRBV11-2 and TRBJ1-3, reads EAGVAQSPRYKIIEKRQSVAFWCNPISGHATLYWYQQILGQGPKLLIQFQNNGVVDDSQLPKDRFSAERLKGVDSTLKIQPAKLEDSAVYLCASSSIRGFSGNTIYFGEGSWLTVV.

This rearrangement joins TRBV30 to TRBJ2-5; D remains unclear. The germline V gene encodes CDR1 GTSNPN and CDR2 SVGIG (reference sequence). Trimming cost V 2 bases and J 1 base, with 14 bases left between them. There are 15 residues in the CDR3. CDR3 sequence: CAWSQSAPFQETQYF. The DNA of the CDR3 is TGTGCCTGGAGTCAAAGTGCGCCGTTCCAAGAGACCCAGTACTTC.

The chain has TRBV19 and TRBJ1-2, with 7 nucleotides matching TRBD1. This CDR3 region has 13 residues. The junction had 8 bases not matched to a gene; V was cut back by 5 bases and J by 8 bases. In germline, CDR1 is LNHDA, CDR2 SQIVND (reference sequence). In DNA, the CDR3 is TGTGCCAGTAGTCCCCGAGACAGGGAAGGCTACACCTTC. This codes for CASSPRDREGYTF.